These T cell receptor beta chains were read from a single sample in a study of Graves' ophthalmopathy and Graves' hyperthyroidism. TCRdb used MiXCR to reprocess the multiplex PCR reads, holding one entry per CDR3 protein. The data show over a million distinct CDR3 sequences, less than 45% seen once. What was sequenced was peripheral blood or thyroid tissue (not recorded which). These receptors were collected from an adult man with Graves' hyperthyroidism. Each CDR3 is given without its conserved first and last residue.

V gene,J gene,CDR3 protein
TRBV7-2,TRBJ1-3,ASSLVGRGRGNTIY
TRBV7-4,TRBJ1-6,ASSLRTVSNQPLH
TRBV4-3,TRBJ1-4,ASSRWRGLNEKLF
TRBV10-3,TRBJ2-5,ASRSERAQY
TRBV12-3/TRBV12-4,TRBJ2-5,ATRPDRGQETQY
TRBV27,TRBJ2-7,ASSLLVGDEQY
TRBV20-1,TRBJ1-2,SARGRDRAFGYT
TRBV4-1,TRBJ1-2,ASSQDPHSGQSYGYT
TRBV20-1,TRBJ1-5,SASSSGDQPQH
TRBV6-5,TRBJ2-7,ASSYSGPFDEQY
TRBV6-5,TRBJ1-1,ASSLRQGAMNTEAF
TRBV5-1,TRBJ1-4,ASSKDGREGEKLF
TRBV2,TRBJ2-3,ASSRDRPDTQY
TRBV5-6,TRBJ1-1,ASSFLASVNTEAF
TRBV12-3/TRBV12-4,TRBJ1-5,ASSLLQGTGQPQH
TRBV13,TRBJ1-6,ASSQGLGVGSSPLH
TRBV2,TRBJ1-1,ASKVWPEAF